Below are 6 T cell receptor beta chains sequenced from a single sample in a study of CD4 T cells in relation to SARS-CoV-2 and coronaviruses. Before the COVID-19 pandemic, during about 2011-2019, CD4+ T cells were taken from unexposed donors. The method was immunoSEQ multiplex PCR; TCRdb's version includes in-frame clones alone and lacks a portion of them. The sample includes some 65,000 clones, around 86% of them seen just once. Specimen: memory CD4+ T cells from PBMCs. The source of these receptors is a human donor in good health.

The V gene is TRBV18, the J gene TRBJ2-1; D is undetermined. Germline V gene sequence: CDR1 KGHSH, CDR2 LQKENI. The V and J ends lost 3 bases and 0 bases respectively, with 9 bases between them. This CDR3 is 15 amino acids long. The DNA for the CDR3 is TGTGCCAGCTCACCCAGACTGAGCTCCTACAATGAGCAGTTCTTC. Translation gives CASSPRLSSYNEQFF.

The count of this clone is one. The chain joins TRBV7-9 to TRBJ1-1, with no clear D. Germline lookup yields CDR1 SEHNR and CDR2 FQNEAQ (reference sequence). Trimming left V 5 bases short and J 4 bases short, with 11 bases between. The CDR3 spans 13 residues. CDR3 in amino acids: CASSATARTEAFF. The CDR3 DNA reads as TGTGCCAGCAGCGCAACAGCGCGCACTGAAGCTTTCTTT.

This chain joins TRBV25-1 and TRBJ2-7, with D possibly being TRBD1 (5 bases). The CDR3 loop spans 13 amino acids. Germline V gene lookup returns CDR1 MGHDK and CDR2 SYGVNS. V was clipped by 8 bases and J by 8 bases, with 19 bases between them. CDR3 sequence (DNA): TGTGCCAGCTCAACAGACAGCGTACGAAAGCAGTACTTC. It codes for CASSTDSVRKQYF.

The chain's CDR3 is CASSWDNYEQYF. In DNA form, the CDR3 reads TGTGCCAGCAGCTGGGACAACTACGAGCAGTACTTC. This chain connects TRBV7-8 to TRBJ2-7, with a weak D call TRBD1 (6 bases). Trimming pared 4 bases from V and 3 bases from J, leaving 7 bases between. This CDR3 contains 12 residues. Germline V lookup: CDR1 SGHVS, CDR2 FQNEAQ.

This chain joins TRBV7-2 and TRBJ1-4; 11 positions match TRBD1. Germline lookup yields CDR1 SGHTA and CDR2 FQGNSA. This CDR3 region has 17 residues. V was clipped by 3 bases and J by 13 bases; unmatched bases: 16. The CDR3 region has the DNA TGTGCCAGCAGCTTGTCTCGGACAGGGGGCGTTAACGGAAGACTGTTTTTT. Translation gives CASSLSRTGGVNGRLFF.

This CDR3 reads CAIRQGERGYTF. DNA of the CDR3: TGTGCCATCAGGCAGGGGGAACGTGGCTACACCTTC. V is TRBV10-3 and J is TRBJ1-2; 7 bases map to TRBD1. Germline trimming cut 6 bases from V and 7 bases from J; bases unmatched to any gene: 5. This CDR3 has 12 amino acids. Germline CDR1 reads ENHRY; CDR2 reads SYGVKD.